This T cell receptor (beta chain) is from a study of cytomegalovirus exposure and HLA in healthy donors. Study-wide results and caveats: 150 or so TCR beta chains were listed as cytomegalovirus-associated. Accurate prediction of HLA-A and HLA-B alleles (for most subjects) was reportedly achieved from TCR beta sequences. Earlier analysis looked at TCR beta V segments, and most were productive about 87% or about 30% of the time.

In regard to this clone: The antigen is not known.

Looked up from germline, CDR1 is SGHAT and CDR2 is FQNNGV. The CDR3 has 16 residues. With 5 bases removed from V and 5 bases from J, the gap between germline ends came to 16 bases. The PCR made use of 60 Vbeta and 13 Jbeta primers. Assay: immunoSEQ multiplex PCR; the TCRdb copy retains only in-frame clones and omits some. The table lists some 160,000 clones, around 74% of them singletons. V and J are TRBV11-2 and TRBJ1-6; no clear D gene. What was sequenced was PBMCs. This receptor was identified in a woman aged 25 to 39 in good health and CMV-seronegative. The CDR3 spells CASSRRFGRDNSPLHF. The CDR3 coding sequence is TGTGCCAGCAGCCGTCGGTTTGGGAGAGATAATTCACCCCTCCACTTT.